The entry that follows covers one T cell receptor beta chain sequence. The count of this clone is one. The clone's antigen remains unknown. No base quality values were provided; no much bigger clone lies one nucleotide off. The sample originates from a study of T cell changes during pregnancy in multiple sclerosis (dated by TCRdb to between 2018 and 2021). Context from the whole study: The study looked at changes in the T cell repertoire across pregnancy in women with multiple sclerosis.

The receptor library was made with the immunoSEQ multiplex PCR assay. TCRdb obtained this table from immuneACCESS and retained in-frame rearrangements with V and J assigned. These tables miss some clones; where compared with another copy, unresolved V genes account for less than half of the shortfall, and the remainder is unexplained. The sample table lists tens of thousands of clones, 90% to 95% of them with a count of one. The ten largest make up around 0.7% of the sample. This specimen was peripheral blood, taken in the third trimester of pregnancy. The sequence came from a female donor in good health, enrolled as a control in a pregnancy study.

The DNA sequence is given as TGTGCCAGTATTATGGACAGATCGAACACTGAAGCTTTCTTT. This translates into CASIMDRSNTEAFF. The receptor chain draws on TRBV19 and TRBJ1-1; TRBD1 is a weak D gene call, 6 bases matching. CDR1 LNHDA and CDR2 SQIVND are derived from the germline V gene (reference sequence). V drops 7 bases and J drops 1 base, leaving 13 bases in between. The CDR3 numbers 14 residues from cysteine through phenylalanine. Only the CDR3 DNA stays, 42 bases, in frame from base 1.